These 5 T cell receptor beta chains were sequenced from one sample in a study of cytotoxic CD8 clonotypes in ibrutinib-treated CLL. Libraries were prepared by immunoSEQ multiplex PCR; TCRdb keeps only in-frame clonotypes and omits some of them. Of about 310,000 clones listed, 70% to 80% are singletons. The sequenced sample was PBMCs, obtained before ibrutinib treatment. The receptor source for this set is a human donor with chronic lymphocytic leukemia.

The chain couples TRBV25-1 to TRBJ2-7; 8 positions match TRBD1. From germline, CDR1 is MGHDK and CDR2 SYGVNS. The CDR3 covers 17 residues. Trimming removed 1 base from V and 6 bases from J; junction bases left unmatched: 14. The CDR3 DNA reads TGTGCCAGCAGTGAATCCGACAGGGGCTCCTTCCGGGTCGAGCAGTACTTC. Amino acid sequence: CASSESDRGSFRVEQYF.

This chain uses TRBV10-3 with TRBJ1-5; tentatively, D is TRBD1 (5 bases). The germline gives CDR1 ENHRY, CDR2 SYGVKD. There are 16 residues in the CDR3. V was trimmed by 0 bases and J by 3 bases, leaving 12 bases between them. The CDR3 DNA sequence: TGTGCCATCAGTGAGTCGATCGTCAGGGACAATCAGCCCCAGCATTTT. It specifies CAISESIVRDNQPQHF.

The rearrangement links TRBV5-4 to TRBJ2-3; D is uncertain. V lost 0 bases and J lost 5, with 13 bases in between. The germline CDR1 and CDR2 sequences are SGHNT and YYREEE (reference sequence). The CDR3 is 15 amino acids. The CDR3 spells CASSLVRTSLDTQYF. CDR3 DNA: TGTGCCAGCAGCTTGGTTCGGACGTCGCTAGATACGCAGTATTTT.

The chain employs TRBV5-1 and TRBJ2-7, with 9 bases identical to TRBD1. The V segment lost 4 bases and the J segment 2 bases; nucleotides outside the gene matches: 1. Germline V gives CDR1 SGHRS, CDR2 YFSETQ. The CDR3 is 13 amino acids. The CDR3 protein is CASSRTGAYEQYF. DNA of the CDR3: TGCGCCAGCAGCCGGACAGGGGCCTACGAGCAGTACTTC.

V usage is TRBV4-2 and J usage is TRBJ1-2; the match to TRBD1 covers 8 bases. The CDR3 totals 14 residues. V gave up 5 bases and J gave up 8 bases; unmatched junction bases: 10. CDR1 is LGHNA and CDR2 is YNFKEQ in the germline V gene. The CDR3, as DNA: TGTGCCAGCAGCGGGGACAGGCTTCCGCTCGGCTACACCTTC. It specifies CASSGDRLPLGYTF.